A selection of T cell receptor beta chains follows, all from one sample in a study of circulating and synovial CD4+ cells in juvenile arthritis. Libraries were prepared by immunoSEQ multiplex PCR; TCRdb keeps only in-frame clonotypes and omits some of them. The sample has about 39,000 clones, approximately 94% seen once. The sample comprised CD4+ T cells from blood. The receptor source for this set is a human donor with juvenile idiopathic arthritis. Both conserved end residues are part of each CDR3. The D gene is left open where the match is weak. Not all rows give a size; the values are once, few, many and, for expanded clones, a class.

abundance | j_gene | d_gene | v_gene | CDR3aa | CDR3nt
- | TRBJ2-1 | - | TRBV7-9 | CASSILTREQFF | TGTGCCAGCAGCATCCTCACGAGAGAGCAGTTCTTC
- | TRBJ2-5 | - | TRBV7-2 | CASSLGGSPETQYF | TGTGCCAGCAGCTTGGGAGGCAGCCCTGAGACCCAGTACTTC
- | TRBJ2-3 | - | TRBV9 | CASSVHGGNALRLGTTDTQYF | TGTGCCAGCAGCGTTCACGGCGGGAACGCGCTGAGGCTGGGAACCACAGATACGCAGTATTTT
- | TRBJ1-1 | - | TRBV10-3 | CAISESGTQNTEAFF | TGTGCCATCAGTGAATCCGGGACACAGAACACTGAAGCTTTCTTT
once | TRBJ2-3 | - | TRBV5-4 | CASSERTITDTQYF | TGTGCCAGCAGCGAACGGACTATCACAGATACGCAGTATTTT
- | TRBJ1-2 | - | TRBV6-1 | CASSEALGAPGDGYTF | TGTGCCAGCAGTGAAGCCCTGGGGGCGCCTGGAGATGGCTACACCTTC
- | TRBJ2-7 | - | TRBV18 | CASSPSDRRYEQYF | TGTGCCAGCTCACCGAGCGACAGGCGCTACGAGCAGTACTTC
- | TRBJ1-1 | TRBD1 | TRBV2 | CASSFDRATEAFF | TGTGCCAGCAGCTTCGACAGGGCCACTGAAGCTTTCTTT
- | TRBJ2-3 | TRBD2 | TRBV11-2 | CASSGRDFTDTQYF | TGTGCCAGCAGCGGGAGGGACTTTACAGATACGCAGTATTTT
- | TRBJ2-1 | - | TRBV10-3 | CAISESAGRLRGQFF | TGTGCCATCAGTGAGTCGGCGGGGAGGCTTCGGGGGCAGTTCTTC
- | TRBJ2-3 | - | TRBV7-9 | CASSLSSTDTQYF | TGTGCCAGCAGCCTATCTAGCACAGATACGCAGTATTTT
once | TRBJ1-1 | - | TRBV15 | CATSRGRRGAGDRDTEAFF | TGTGCCACCAGCAGAGGTCGAAGAGGGGCAGGGGATCGGGACACTGAAGCTTTCTTT
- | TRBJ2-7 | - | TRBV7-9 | CASSRRASEEQYF | TGTGCCAGCAGCCGGAGGGCGTCCGAGGAGCAGTACTTC
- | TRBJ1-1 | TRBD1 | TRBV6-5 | CASSYGTGVNTEAFF | TGTGCCAGCAGTTACGGGACAGGGGTGAACACTGAAGCTTTCTTT
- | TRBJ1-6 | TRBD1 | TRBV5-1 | CASSPRTGQDNSPLHF | TGCGCCAGCAGCCCCCGCACCGGACAGGATAATTCCCCCCTCCACTTT
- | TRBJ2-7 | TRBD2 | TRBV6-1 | CASSESGLASEQYF | TGTGCCAGCAGTGAAAGTGGACTAGCGAGCGAGCAGTACTTC
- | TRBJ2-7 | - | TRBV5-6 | CASSLREVGYEQYF | TGTGCCAGCAGCTTGAGGGAGGTCGGGTACGAGCAGTACTTC
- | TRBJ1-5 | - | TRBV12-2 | CARAQPQHF | TGTGCAAGAGCCCAGCCCCAGCATTTT
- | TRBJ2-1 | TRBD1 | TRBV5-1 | CASSSGTGGYEQFF | TGCGCCAGCAGCTCCGGGACAGGGGGCTATGAGCAGTTCTTC
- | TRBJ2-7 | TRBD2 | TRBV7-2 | CASSPGTTTQYEQYF | TGTGCCAGCAGCCCGGGGACTACAACTCAATACGAGCAGTACTTC
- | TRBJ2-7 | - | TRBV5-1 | CASKMDYSSYEQYF | TGCGCCAGCAAAATGGACTACAGCTCCTACGAGCAGTACTTC
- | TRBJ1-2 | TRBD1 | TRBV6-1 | CASSGPYRPGGHHGYTF | TGTGCCAGCAGTGGGCCCTATCGTCCAGGGGGCCACCATGGCTACACCTTC
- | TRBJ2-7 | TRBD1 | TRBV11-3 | CASSIGTGGLDEQYF | TGTGCCAGCAGCATCGGGACAGGGGGCCTGGACGAGCAGTACTTC
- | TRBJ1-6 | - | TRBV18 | CASSPQGSYNSPLHF | TGTGCCAGCTCACCACAGGGGTCGTATAATTCACCCCTCCACTTT
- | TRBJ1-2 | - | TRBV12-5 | CASGGREGEDYGYTF | TGTGCTAGTGGGGGCAGGGAGGGGGAAGACTATGGCTACACCTTC
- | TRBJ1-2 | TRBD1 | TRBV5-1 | CASSLGSGQGNYGYTF | TGCGCCAGCAGCTTGGGTTCGGGACAGGGTAACTATGGCTACACCTTC
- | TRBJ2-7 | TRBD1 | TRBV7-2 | CASSLGTGLSYEQYF | TGTGCCAGCAGCTTGGGGACAGGGCTCTCCTACGAGCAGTACTTC
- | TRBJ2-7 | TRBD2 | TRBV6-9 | CASSCAGLAGGSSYEQYF | TGTGCCAGCAGTTGCGCAGGACTAGCGGGGGGAAGCTCCTACGAGCAGTACTTC
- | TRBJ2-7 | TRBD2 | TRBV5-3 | CARITLGLAGLAYEQYF | TGTGCCAGAATCACCCTGGGACTAGCGGGGTTGGCCTACGAGCAGTACTTC
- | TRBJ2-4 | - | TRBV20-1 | CSAGRVRPYF | TGCAGTGCTGGGCGGGTTCGCCCGTACTTC
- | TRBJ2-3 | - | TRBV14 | CASSQDSIAYTQYF | TGTGCCAGCAGCCAAGATTCCATAGCGTATACGCAGTATTTT
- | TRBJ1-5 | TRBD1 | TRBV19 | CASRRGQGNQPQHF | TGTGCCAGTCGTAGGGGGCAGGGCAATCAGCCCCAGCATTTT
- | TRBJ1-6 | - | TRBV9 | CASSVGSSYNSPLHF | TGTGCCAGCAGCGTAGGGAGCTCCTATAATTCCCCCCTCCACTTT
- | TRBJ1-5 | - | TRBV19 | CASTTDRINQPQHF | TGTGCCAGTACAACAGACAGGATTAATCAGCCCCAGCATTTT
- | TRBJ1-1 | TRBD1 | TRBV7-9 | CASSLGQGTDTEAFF | TGTGCCAGCAGCTTAGGACAGGGGACGGACACTGAAGCTTTCTTT
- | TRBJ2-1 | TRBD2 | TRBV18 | CASSPRSGSYNEQFF | TGTGCCAGCTCCCCACGTAGCGGGAGCTACAATGAGCAGTTCTTC
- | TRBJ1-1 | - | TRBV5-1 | CASSLDTMNTEAFF | TGCGCCAGCAGTTTGGACACTATGAACACTGAAGCTTTCTTT
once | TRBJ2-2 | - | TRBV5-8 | CASSFRAGRTGELFF | TGTGCCAGCAGCTTTCGGGCGGGGAGGACCGGGGAGCTGTTTTTT
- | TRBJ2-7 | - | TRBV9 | CASSVGTSSSYEQYF | TGTGCCAGCAGCGTCGGGACATCGAGCTCCTACGAGCAGTACTTC
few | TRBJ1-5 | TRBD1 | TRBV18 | CASSLGQGSGQPQHF | TGTGCCAGCTCACTGGGACAGGGGAGCGGTCAGCCCCAGCATTTT
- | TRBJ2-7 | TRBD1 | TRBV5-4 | CASSHKGAGQGSSYEQYF | TGTGCCAGCAGCCATAAGGGGGCGGGACAGGGATCCTCCTACGAGCAGTACTTC
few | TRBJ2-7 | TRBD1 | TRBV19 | CASSAAGTGPSYEQYF | TGTGCCAGTAGTGCAGCCGGGACAGGACCCTCCTACGAGCAGTACTTC
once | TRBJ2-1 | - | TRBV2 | CASIPTGSSYNEQFF | TGTGCCAGCATCCCGACTGGAAGCTCCTACAATGAGCAGTTCTTC
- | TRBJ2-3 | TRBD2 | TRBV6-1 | CASSASPRGAVTDTQYF | TGTGCCAGCAGTGCTTCACCGCGGGGGGCTGTCACAGATACGCAGTATTTT
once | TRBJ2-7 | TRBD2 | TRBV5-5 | CASSLLPSGGAREQYF | TGTGCCAGCAGCTTGCTCCCGAGCGGGGGGGCCCGAGAGCAGTACTTC
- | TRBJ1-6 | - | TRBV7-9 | CASSLDSNSPLHF | TGTGCCAGCAGCTTAGACAGCAATTCACCCCTCCACTTT
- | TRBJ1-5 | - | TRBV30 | CAWSVDDRPGGLGNQPQHF | TGTGCCTGGAGTGTAGATGACCGGCCCGGCGGTCTGGGCAATCAGCCCCAGCATTTT
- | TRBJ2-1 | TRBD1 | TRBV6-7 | CASSYPPGQEANLNEQFF | TGTGCCAGCAGTTACCCCCCGGGACAGGAGGCAAACCTCAATGAGCAGTTCTTC
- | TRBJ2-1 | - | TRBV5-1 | CASSGGGYNEQFF | TGCGCCAGCAGTGGGGGCGGCTACAATGAGCAGTTCTTC
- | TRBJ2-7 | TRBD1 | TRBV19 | CASGDRDSYEQYF | TGTGCCAGTGGGGACAGGGACTCCTACGAGCAGTACTTC
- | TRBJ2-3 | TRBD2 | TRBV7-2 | CASRSRLAAQYF | TGTGCCAGCAGATCCCGACTAGCTGCGCAGTATTTT